The 26 T cell receptor beta chains presented below share a single source sample, sequenced in a study of shared clonotypes between healthy human individuals. TCRdb's table, derived via immunoSEQ multiplex PCR, lists solely in-frame clones and lacks some. The sample yields around 2.5 million clones, under 95% seen once. Sequenced material: naive CD4+ T cells from PBMCs. Sample subset: CD45RA+ positively selected. The source of these receptors is a man between 18 and 35 years old in good health. Some clones in this sample may be carry-over from other donors' samples.

The rearrangement uses TRBV19 and TRBJ2-1, with 7 bases aligning to TRBD2. V gave up 5 bases and J gave up 4 bases; unmatched junction bases: 11. This CDR3 spans 16 amino acids. Looked up from germline, CDR1 is LNHDA and CDR2 is SQIVND (reference sequence). The chain's CDR3 is CASSSPLAEHYNEQFF. As DNA, the CDR3 is TGTGCCAGTAGTTCCCCCCTAGCGGAGCATTACAATGAGCAGTTCTTC.

This clone was seen only once. This rearrangement joins TRBV18 to TRBJ1-1; 7 bases are a match to TRBD1. CDR1 is KGHSH and CDR2 is LQKENI in the germline V gene. The trim removed 0 bases at V and 5 bases at J, leaving 6 bases unmatched. This CDR3 comprises 15 residues. CDR3 loop: CASSPPSRGGTEAFF. For the CDR3, the DNA is TGTGCCAGCTCACCACCTTCCAGGGGGGGGACTGAAGCTTTCTTT. The full variable domain, with the rest looked up from reference TRBV18 and TRBJ1-1, is NAGVMQNPRHLVRRRGQEARLRCSPMKGHSHVYWYRQLPEEGLKFMVYLQKENIIDESGMPKERFSAEFPKEGPSILRIQQVVRGDSAAYFCASSPPSRGGTEAFFGQGTRLTVV.

The rearrangement uses TRBV18 and TRBJ2-7; 8 nucleotides agree with TRBD1. The CDR3 is made up of 15 amino acids. Germline V gives CDR1 KGHSH, CDR2 LQKENI. V dropped 2 bases and J dropped 6; count of bases not matched to a gene: 9. CDR3 loop: CASSPVQGALGEQYF. CDR3 DNA sequence: TGTGCCAGCTCACCAGTTCAGGGGGCGTTGGGCGAGCAGTACTTC.

This chain uses TRBV7-9 with TRBJ2-1; D is ambiguous. The CDR3 spans 15 residues. V was pared by 1 base and J by 3 bases, with 10 bases between. Germline V CDR1 and CDR2: SEHNR, FQNEAQ (reference sequence). The CDR3 bases are TGTGCCAGCAGCTTAGTCTTCGGCGGCTACAATGAGCAGTTCTTC. This translates into CASSLVFGGYNEQFF.

Worth noting for this clone: Other DNA sequences of this sample code for an identical CDR3. This chain connects TRBV4-2 to TRBJ1-4; tentatively, D is TRBD1 (5 bases). Looked up from germline, CDR1 is LGHNA and CDR2 is YNFKEQ. Trimming took 4 bases from V and 1 from J, leaving 7 bases between them. The CDR3 consists of 14 residues. In nucleotides, the CDR3 is TGTGCCAGCAGCCGAGACAGAACTAATGAAAAACTGTTTTTT. Protein product: CASSRDRTNEKLFF.

The chain combines TRBV28 with TRBJ1-5; 10 bases map to TRBD1. The germline V gene has CDR1 MDHEN and CDR2 SYDVKM. The CDR3 is 14 residues long. J gave up 5 bases and V 6 bases, and 4 bases lay outside the gene matches. The CDR3 reads CASSWDRGYQPQHF. DNA of the CDR3: TGTGCCAGCAGCTGGGACAGGGGCTATCAGCCCCAGCATTTT.

This sequence joins TRBV28 and TRBJ2-7; 12 positions agree with TRBD1. In germline, CDR1 is MDHEN, CDR2 SYDVKM. The CDR3 is 16 residues long. Unmatched junction bases numbered 12, after V lost 6 bases and J lost 6 bases. CDR3 in DNA: TGTGCCAGCAGCTATACCGGGACAGGGGGCTTTGGCGAGCAGTACTTC. Its protein product is CASSYTGTGGFGEQYF.

The sample holds one count of this clone. In DNA form, the CDR3 reads TGTGCCAGCAGCTTATCTAAGGGGGTGAACACCGGGGAGCTGTTTTTT. As protein: CASSLSKGVNTGELFF. V usage is TRBV7-9 and J usage is TRBJ2-2, with D tentatively TRBD1 (6 bases). From germline, CDR1 is SEHNR and CDR2 FQNEAQ (reference sequence). The CDR3 runs to 16 residues. The V and J ends lost 2 bases and 1 base respectively, with 11 bases between them.

With respect to this clone: Other DNA sequences from this sample encode an identical CDR3 as well. The V and J genes are TRBV7-9 and TRBJ1-2, with D perhaps TRBD1 (6 bases). Germline V gene data show CDR1 as SEHNR and CDR2 as FQNEAQ (reference sequence). The CDR3 has 13 amino acids. The ends were cut back, 5 bases at V and 4 bases at J, with 11 bases in the middle. The CDR3 spells CASSPGQSYGYTF. For the CDR3, the DNA is TGTGCCAGCAGCCCGGGACAATCCTATGGCTACACCTTC.

V usage is TRBV11-3 and J usage is TRBJ2-3; TRBD1 matches 8 bases. After removal of 4 bases from V and 3 bases from J, the junction contained 3 bases not matched to a gene. CDR3 length equals 14 residues. Germline V CDR1 and CDR2: SGHNT, YENEEA. This CDR3 reads CASSSDRGTDTQYF. The CDR3 DNA reads TGTGCCAGCAGCTCTGACAGGGGAACAGATACGCAGTATTTT.

This clone occurred once. The CDR3 reads CASSSGLAGGRAYEQYF. The DNA of the CDR3 is TGTGCCAGCAGCTCGGGACTAGCGGGAGGGAGAGCCTACGAGCAGTACTTC. The chain has TRBV5-4 and TRBJ2-7; 16 bases are a match to TRBD2. The germline CDR1 and CDR2 sequences are SGHNT and YYREEE (reference sequence). The CDR3 is 17 residues long. J gave up 2 bases and V 3 bases, and 5 bases lay outside the gene matches.

The chain joins TRBV9 to TRBJ2-1; possibly TRBD2 for D (6 bases). The CDR3 consists of 11 residues. V was clipped by 5 bases and J by 9 bases, with 9 bases between them. Per the germline V gene, CDR1 is SGDLS and CDR2 is YYNGEE. The CDR3, as DNA: TGTGCCAGCAGTAGTAGCGGTGAGCAGTTCTTC. This translates into CASSSSGEQFF.

The chain links TRBV6-4 to TRBJ2-7; 15 bases match TRBD2. Germline loops: CDR1 MRHNA, CDR2 SNTAGT. CDR3 length: 17 amino acids. J gave up 7 bases and V 2 bases, and 9 bases lay outside the gene matches. The chain's CDR3 is CASSDAGLAGGPEEQYF. For the CDR3, the DNA is TGTGCCAGCAGTGACGCCGGACTAGCGGGAGGGCCGGAAGAGCAGTACTTC.

Written as DNA, the CDR3 is TGTGCCAGCAGCGCACCCTCGGGGGGCGGCGGGTTATATACGCAGTATTTT. As protein: CASSAPSGGGGLYTQYF. V is TRBV9 and J is TRBJ2-3; tentative D call: TRBD2 (7 bases). This CDR3 has 17 amino acids. Germline CDR1 SGDLS, CDR2 YYNGEE. V lost 3 bases and J lost 7, with 24 bases in between.

This chain uses TRBV5-1 with TRBJ2-6, with D possibly being TRBD1 or TRBD2 (5 bases each). V was clipped by 4 bases and J by 0 bases, with 11 bases between them. This CDR3 has 16 residues. From germline, CDR1 is SGHRS and CDR2 YFSETQ. The CDR3 reads CASSTGPNSGANVLTF. The CDR3 nucleotides are TGCGCCAGCAGCACGGGGCCCAACTCTGGGGCCAACGTCCTGACTTTC. Using reference TRBV5-1 and TRBJ2-6 for the parts outside the CDR3, the full variable domain is KAGVTQTPRYLIKTRGQQVTLSCSPISGHRSVSWYQQTPGQGLQFLFEYFSETQRNKGNFPGRFSGRQFSNSRSEMNVSTLELGDSALYLCASSTGPNSGANVLTFGAGSRLTVL.

The V and J genes are TRBV11-2 and TRBJ2-5; D may be TRBD1 (7 bases). The germline gives CDR1 SGHAT, CDR2 FQNNGV. The CDR3 runs to 13 residues. The V gene lost 7 bases and the J gene lost 2 bases, with 11 bases spanning the gap. The CDR3 reads CASTQGGQETQYF. The CDR3 region has the DNA TGTGCCAGCACCCAGGGGGGTCAAGAGACCCAGTACTTC.

The chain couples TRBV7-9 to TRBJ1-2; TRBD1 aligns across 11 bases. This CDR3 has 16 amino acids. Per germline, CDR1 SEHNR and CDR2 FQNEAQ (reference sequence). Trimming removed 0 bases from V and 5 bases from J; junction bases left unmatched: 5. The CDR3 reads CASSLADRGQGYGYTF. For the CDR3, the DNA is TGTGCCAGCAGCTTAGCGGACAGGGGGCAAGGGTATGGCTACACCTTC.

V gene TRBV6-5 combines with J gene TRBJ2-7; a possible D gene is TRBD2 (5 bases). The V and J ends lost 0 bases and 2 bases respectively, with 11 bases between them. Per germline, CDR1 MNHEY and CDR2 SVGAGI. This CDR3 comprises 15 residues. CDR3 nucleotide sequence: TGTGCCAGCAGTTACTCGTGGACTGCTACCTACGAGCAGTACTTC. Protein sequence: CASSYSWTATYEQYF.

The J gene is TRBJ1-1, the V gene TRBV7-2; unclear D gene. The germline CDR1 and CDR2 sequences are SGHTA and FQGNSA. The CDR3 is 15 amino acids. V lost 5 bases, J lost 0 bases, and 13 bases lay in between. The CDR3 nucleotides read TGTGCCAGCAGCCCGAGGGCTCTTCTGAACACTGAAGCTTTCTTT. Protein: CASSPRALLNTEAFF.

The chain combines TRBV7-2 with TRBJ2-1; D is perhaps TRBD2 (5 bases). The CDR3 extends over 15 amino acids. Trimming left V 5 bases short and J 4 bases short, with 15 bases between. Germline V lookup: CDR1 SGHTA, CDR2 FQGNSA. CDR3 residues: CASSGRPAVYNEQFF. The CDR3 DNA is TGTGCCAGCAGCGGGCGACCAGCGGTGTACAATGAGCAGTTCTTC.

The chain has TRBV30 and TRBJ1-4; D remains ambiguous. The CDR3 has 13 residues. Trimming shortened V by 5 bases and J by 8 bases, and 15 bases separated the two germline ends. Germline V gene data show CDR1 as GTSNPN and CDR2 as SVGIG (reference sequence). CDR3 bases: TGTGCCTGGGTGGGCCCCCCCTACGAAAAACTGTTTTTT. Its protein is CAWVGPPYEKLFF. The full variable domain, with the rest looked up from reference TRBV30 and TRBJ1-4, is SQTIHQWPATLVQPVGSPLSLECTVEGTSNPNLYWYRQAAGRGLQLLFYSVGIGQISSEVPQNLSASRPQDRQFILSSKKLLLSDSGFYLCAWVGPPYEKLFFGSGTQLSVL.

This chain links TRBV29-1 with TRBJ2-3; the D is unclear. The CDR3 is 12 amino acids. Germline CDR1 SQVTM, CDR2 ANQGSEA. V lost 7 bases and J 3 bases, leaving 11 bases between the germline ends. The CDR3: CSALLGTDTQYF. The CDR3 DNA sequence: TGCAGCGCTCTACTGGGGACAGATACGCAGTATTTT.

V and J are TRBV27 and TRBJ1-1; TRBD1 aligns across 7 bases. Unmatched junction bases numbered 5, after V lost 3 bases and J lost 7 bases. The V gene's germline CDR1 is MNHEY and CDR2 SMNVEV (reference sequence). The CDR3 is 13 amino acids. The CDR3 bases are TGTGCCAGCAGTTTCTCTACAGGGGTTGAAGCTTTCTTT. Translation: CASSFSTGVEAFF.

The chain joins TRBV29-1 to TRBJ2-5; D might be TRBD1 or TRBD2, each matching 5 bases. With the DNA end fitting TRBJ2-7 better, the J assignment may be wrong. CDR1 SQVTM and CDR2 ANQGSEA come from the germline V gene. CDR3 size: 12 residues. The CDR3 sequence is CSVDAGTDEQYF. DNA of the CDR3: TGCAGCGTTGACGCAGGGACCGACGAGCAGTACTTC.

The chain is built from TRBV6-6 and TRBJ2-5, with D perhaps matching TRBD2 (6 bases). Per germline, CDR1 MNHNY and CDR2 SVGAGI (reference sequence). Trimming left V 5 bases short and J 4 bases short, with 8 bases between. CDR3 length equals 12 residues. The CDR3 here is CASSRGGETQYF. CDR3 coding DNA: TGTGCCAGCAGTCGGGGAGGAGAGACCCAGTACTTC.

V and J are TRBV2 and TRBJ2-3; no firm D call. The CDR3 loop spans 13 amino acids. Trimming cost V 8 bases and J 3 bases, with 12 bases left between them. CDR1 SNHLY and CDR2 FYNNEI come from the germline V gene. This CDR3 reads CASFRAATDTQYF. CDR3 coding DNA: TGTGCCAGCTTCCGCGCAGCTACAGATACGCAGTATTTT.